This T cell receptor beta chain was captured by sequencing in a study of tumor and adjacent non-tumor tissue in lung cancer. Overall study: On average, productive TCRbeta reads reached about 4.17 million per sample.

The library came from three nested PCR rounds adapted from ARM-PCR protocols. TCRdb processed the multiplex PCR reads anew with MiXCR; each CDR3 protein has one entry. The sample holds 40,000 to 55,000 distinct CDR3 sequences, around three quarters seen once. This sample's RNA came from whole unsorted tissue. The normal lung tissue was taken more than 3 cm from the tumor edge. Trimming took off 3 bases at V and 1 base at J, with 12 bases between the two ends. The CDR3 contains 15 residues. Germline lookup yields CDR1 MDHEN and CDR2 SYDVKM. In this sample, this clonotype turned up a few times. The chain has TRBV28 and TRBJ1-1; no reliable D call. Source material: distant non-tumor lung tissue. The receptor comes from a woman aged 60-75 years with non-small cell lung cancer. The CDR3 DNA reads as TGTGCCAGCAGTTTCCCTACTTGCAGGAACACTGAAGCTTTCTTT. It yields the protein CASSFPTCRNTEAFF.